A single sample is the source of the 2 T cell receptor beta chains below, sequenced in a study of T cell responses to AZD1222 COVID-19 vaccine. Measured with immunoSEQ multiplex PCR; TCRdb has only the in-frame clones, and not every one. The table has about 130,000 clones, 90% to 95% seen once. The sequenced sample was peripheral blood, obtained on day 0 of AZD1222 vaccination. Receptors were obtained from an adult in good health.

The V call is TRBV27, the J call TRBJ2-3; no definite D call. This CDR3 has 16 residues. Per the germline V gene, CDR1 is MNHEY and CDR2 is SMNVEV (reference sequence). Trimming cost V 0 bases and J 2 bases, with 12 bases left between them. CDR3 residues: CASSLSQRPITDTQYF. As DNA, the CDR3 is TGTGCCAGCAGTTTATCACAGAGACCGATCACAGATACGCAGTATTTT.

The chain couples TRBV18 to TRBJ2-3; 7 nucleotides align to TRBD1. CDR1 and CDR2 from the germline V gene are KGHSH and LQKENI. This CDR3 region has 16 residues. V lost 4 bases to trimming and J lost 0 bases; unmatched junction nucleotides: 7. This CDR3 is CASSRTGISSTDTQYF. CDR3 sequence (DNA): TGTGCCAGCTCACGGACAGGTATTTCTAGCACAGATACGCAGTATTTT.